This T cell receptor (beta chain) was retrieved from a study of control samples from healthy donors and cancer patients. This table comes from immunoSEQ multiplex PCR, and its TCRdb copy is limited to in-frame clones, with some not included. The table has 350,000 to 450,000 clones, 80% to 95% seen once. Deletions cut 0 bases from V and 10 bases from J, with 16 bases between. This CDR3 region has 16 residues. Per the germline V gene, CDR1 is WNHNN and CDR2 is SYGVQD (reference sequence). The rearrangement links TRBV10-1 to TRBJ1-6, with D unclear. The specimen was PBMCs. The clonotype comes from a man aged 35-49 years with head and neck cancer. The CDR3 DNA reads as TGCGCCAGCAGTGAGTCCACGGGTGCGGGATCGTCACCCCTCCACTTT. It specifies CASSESTGAGSSPLHF.